The 4 T cell receptor beta chains presented below share a single source sample, sequenced in a study of naive and memory T cell subsets. Ligated cDNA underwent four rounds of PCR with nested alpha and beta constant region primers and SP2. TCRdb used MiXCR to reprocess the UMI-ligation and nested PCR reads, holding one entry per CDR3 protein. The sample holds around 33,000 distinct CDR3 sequences, about 6.2% seen once. Treatment reported: skin biopsy from PPD injection site in Mantoux-positive individual. A UMI-containing oligonucleotide was joined by 3' ligation to the TCR cDNA template. The material sequenced was skin, taken from a tuberculin skin test site. These receptors all stem from an adult in good health.

This clonotype was detected ten times or more. The chain links TRBV2 to TRBJ1-2; D ambiguous. This CDR3 region has 17 residues. CDR1 is SNHLY, CDR2 FYNNEI, per germline. Trimming pared 4 bases from V and 4 bases from J, leaving 22 bases between. CDR3 nucleotide sequence: TGTGCCAGCAGTGGATGGGCAGGTGCCGGCCCCAGCTATGGCTACACCTTC. As protein: CASSGWAGAGPSYGYTF.

This rearrangement joins TRBV5-1 to TRBJ2-1; 12 nucleotides agree with TRBD2. V lost 3 bases, J lost 7 bases, and 14 bases stayed unmatched. This CDR3 spans 18 amino acids. Germline values: CDR1 SGHRS, CDR2 YFSETQ. The CDR3, as DNA: TGCGCCAGCAGCTCCTCTCTCATCACTAGCGGGGGGATTAATGAGCAGTTCTTC. Protein product: CASSSSLITSGGINEQFF.

This clonotype has a count of ten or more. The chain combines TRBV7-9 with TRBJ1-2; D perhaps matches TRBD1 (5 bases). Trimming took 3 bases from V and 4 from J, leaving 9 bases between them. The length of the CDR3 is 13 residues. The germline gives CDR1 SEHNR, CDR2 FQNEAQ (reference sequence). The CDR3 sequence: CASSLWGTYGYTF. The CDR3 DNA sequence: TGTGCCAGCAGCTTGTGGGGGACCTATGGCTACACCTTC.

This clonotype was seen at least ten times. This chain joins TRBV7-6 and TRBJ2-2, with D perhaps matching TRBD1 (6 bases). The CDR3 is 15 amino acids. Between the trimmed V and J ends, which lost 5 bases and 2 bases, there was a span of 12 bases. Germline CDR1 is SGHVS and CDR2 is FNYEAQ. CDR3 nucleotide sequence: TGTGCCAGCAGCACCGGGACATCAAACACCGGGGAGCTGTTTTTT. This translates into CASSTGTSNTGELFF.